At least ten counts were recorded for the clone carrying this TCR beta chain. Its specificity is not known. This record belongs to a study of response to subunit inactivated influenza vaccine. Points from the study as a whole: Seasonal influenza vaccination, on each occasion, was suggested by the authors to recruit few new T cells.

TCRdb reprocessed the RT-PCR reads via MiXCR and lists one record per CDR3 protein. The data contain about 700,000 distinct CDR3 sequences, 11% to 15% of them singletons. Sample: PBMCs from blood, taken 14 days before vaccination. This receptor was obtained from a man aged 50-60 years who received an inactivated influenza vaccine.

The CDR3 bases are TGTGCCAGCAGTTCAGTGGGGGGCTTAGCTGAAGCTTTCTTT. Translating it yields CASSSVGGLAEAFF. This chain links TRBV12-3 or TRBV12-4 with TRBJ1-1; tentative D call: TRBD1 (6 bases). The V end lost 4 bases, the J end lost 6 bases, and 15 bases lay between the germline ends. This CDR3 spans 14 amino acids.